This entry lists 11 T cell receptor beta chains sequenced from one sample in a study of T cell responses to AZD1222 COVID-19 vaccine. Profiled with immunoSEQ multiplex PCR; TCRdb holds only in-frame clones, not every one. This sample has around 84,000 clones, with nearly 90% found just once. Material: peripheral blood, obtained on day 0 of AZD1222 vaccination. The receptors originated from an adult in good health.

The rearrangement joins TRBV2 to TRBJ2-3, with 7 bases that match TRBD2. This CDR3 is built from 16 residues. Germline CDR1 is SNHLY and CDR2 is FYNNEI. J was trimmed by 0 bases and V by 3 bases; bases with no gene match: 6. The chain's CDR3 is CASSDLGGTSTDTQYF. In DNA form, the CDR3 reads TGTGCCAGCAGTGATCTCGGGGGGACTAGCACAGATACGCAGTATTTT.

This chain connects TRBV6-1 to TRBJ2-5, with D possibly matching TRBD1 (5 bases). Germline V gives CDR1 MNHNS, CDR2 SASEGT. The CDR3 has 15 residues. The germline V and J ends were trimmed by 1 base and 5 bases, with 14 bases remaining between them. CDR3 residues: CASSEGQWPGETQYF. The CDR3 region has the DNA TGTGCCAGCAGTGAAGGCCAATGGCCAGGGGAGACCCAGTACTTC.

The chain carries TRBV5-1 and TRBJ1-1; D might be TRBD1 (6 bases). In germline, CDR1 is SGHRS, CDR2 YFSETQ. Trimming pared 0 bases from V and 3 bases from J, leaving 18 bases between. This CDR3 is built from 17 residues. The DNA for the CDR3 is TGCGCCAGCAGCTTGGGACAGGCTTATTTCGGGTACACTGAAGCTTTCTTT. Translating it yields CASSLGQAYFGYTEAFF.

This clone was seen a single time. Different DNA sequences within this sample yield the same CDR3. The chain joins TRBV2 to TRBJ1-5, with a possible D match to TRBD1 (6 bases). CDR1 is SNHLY, CDR2 FYNNEI, per germline. Trimming removed 2 bases at V and 1 base at J, with 9 bases between. The CDR3 runs to 15 residues. CDR3 in DNA: TGTGCCAGCAGTGAACAGGGGCTGAGCAATCAGCCCCAGCATTTT. Translation: CASSEQGLSNQPQHF.

This clone was recorded once. The rearrangement joins TRBV3-1 (or the pseudogene TRBV3-2) to TRBJ1-1, with TRBD1 matching over 7 bases. Per germline, CDR1 LGHDT and CDR2 YNNKEL (reference sequence). With 4 bases clipped from V and 4 bases from J, the junction kept 9 bases outside the gene matches. CDR3 size: 15 residues. In DNA, the CDR3 is TGTGCCAGCAGCCCTTACTCTCCAGGGGGCACTGAAGCTTTCTTT. Translated, it gives CASSPYSPGGTEAFF.

The rearrangement joins TRBV6-6 to TRBJ2-5; 7 nucleotides match TRBD2. There are 16 residues in the CDR3. V dropped 3 bases and J dropped 5; count of bases not matched to a gene: 12. Per the germline V gene, CDR1 is MNHNY and CDR2 is SVGAGI (reference sequence). CDR3 region: CASSYSTRVGGETQYF. The CDR3 nucleotides read TGTGCCAGCAGTTATAGTACCCGGGTGGGGGGGGAGACCCAGTACTTC.

This chain joins TRBV14 and TRBJ1-3; no reliable D call. The V end lost 0 bases, the J end lost 0 bases, and 12 bases lay between the germline ends. CDR1 is SGHDN, CDR2 FVKESK, per germline. The CDR3 is 17 residues long. The CDR3, as DNA: TGTGCCAGCAGCCAAGAATGGGGTAGACTCTCTGGAAACACCATATATTTT. It codes for CASSQEWGRLSGNTIYF. The whole variable domain, filled in from reference TRBV14 and TRBJ1-3, reads EAGVTQFPSHSVIEKGQTVTLRCDPISGHDNLYWYRRVMGKEIKFLLHFVKESKQDESGMPNNRFLAERTGGTYSTLKVQPAELEDSGVYFCASSQEWGRLSGNTIYFGEGSWLTVV.

V is TRBV7-8 and J is TRBJ1-3; D not certain. Germline assignment: CDR1 SGHVS and CDR2 FQNEAQ. The ends were cut back, 0 bases at V and 3 bases at J, with 0 bases in the middle. The CDR3 loop spans 12 amino acids. The CDR3 is CASSLAGNTIYF. CDR3 DNA: TGTGCCAGCAGCTTAGCTGGAAACACCATATATTTT. Together with reference TRBV7-8 and TRBJ1-3, the CDR3 gives the full variable domain: GAGVSQSPRYKVAKRGQDVALRCDPISGHVSLFWYQQALGQGPEFLTYFQNEAQLDKSGLPSDRFFAERPEGSVSTLKIQRTQQEDSAVYLCASSLAGNTIYFGEGSWLTVV.

The chain employs TRBV30 and TRBJ2-7, with a possible D match to TRBD2 (6 bases). CDR3 length: 15 amino acids. V was clipped by 1 base and J by 0 bases, with 13 bases between them. Germline CDR1 GTSNPN, CDR2 SVGIG (reference sequence). This chain's CDR3 is CAWSGYRDSSYEQYF. CDR3 sequence (DNA): TGTGCCTGGAGTGGCTACCGGGACTCCTCCTACGAGCAGTACTTC.

The rearrangement joins TRBV5-1 to TRBJ1-6; TRBD1 matches 8 bases. V trimming: 0 bases; J trimming: 6 bases; junction bases outside the gene matches: 11. This CDR3 is built from 18 residues. Per the germline V gene, CDR1 is SGHRS and CDR2 is YFSETQ. The CDR3 is CASSLDVLATGGNSPLHF. CDR3 DNA: TGCGCCAGCAGCTTGGATGTCCTTGCCACAGGGGGTAATTCACCCCTCCACTTT.

J is TRBJ1-5 and V is TRBV6-6; 9 bases map to TRBD1. Unmatched junction bases numbered 9, after V lost 5 bases and J lost 1 base. The CDR3 covers 17 residues. The germline gives CDR1 MNHNY, CDR2 SVGAGI (reference sequence). The CDR3 sequence: CASSPGTGFASNQPQHF. The CDR3 DNA reads as TGTGCCAGCAGTCCCGGGACAGGGTTTGCAAGCAATCAGCCCCAGCATTTT.